The 6 T cell receptor beta chains reported below all come from one sample, sequenced in a study of cytomegalovirus exposure and HLA in healthy donors. Profiled with immunoSEQ multiplex PCR; TCRdb holds only in-frame clones, not every one. The sample has roughly 200,000 clones, roughly 84% seen once. Input material: PBMCs. The receptors here all came from a woman under 30 in good health and CMV-seropositive.

V gene TRBV11-2 combines with J gene TRBJ1-1; D might be TRBD1 (6 bases). Deletions cut 5 bases from V and 4 bases from J, with 20 bases between. Germline V lookup: CDR1 SGHAT, CDR2 FQNNGV. The length of the CDR3 is 16 residues. The CDR3, as DNA: TGTGCCAGCAGCCCAATTGCGGGGGGCTGGGGCACTGAAGCTTTCTTT. It translates to CASSPIAGGWGTEAFF.

J is TRBJ1-2 and V is TRBV9, with D unresolved. This CDR3 contains 15 residues. Trimming removed 4 bases at V and 2 bases at J, with 15 bases between. The V gene's germline CDR1 is SGDLS and CDR2 YYNGEE. CDR3 sequence: CASSIDPTENYGYTF. The CDR3 DNA reads as TGTGCCAGCAGCATCGACCCGACGGAGAACTATGGCTACACCTTC.

This rearrangement joins TRBV9 to TRBJ2-7, with TRBD2 matching over 9 bases. Germline CDR1 and CDR2: SGDLS and YYNGEE. After removal of 3 bases from V and 2 bases from J, the junction contained 6 bases not matched to a gene. The CDR3 runs to 15 residues. As DNA, the CDR3 is TGTGCCAGCAGCGAGGGACTAGCAGCACCCTACGAGCAGTACTTC. As protein: CASSEGLAAPYEQYF.

The chain has TRBV4-1 and TRBJ2-1; D not resolved. The germline V and J ends were trimmed by 1 base and 5 bases, with 6 bases remaining between them. CDR1 is MGHRA and CDR2 is YSYEKL in the germline V gene. The length of the CDR3 is 13 residues. CDR3 region: CASSQGQDNEQFF. CDR3 DNA: TGCGCCAGCAGCCAAGGCCAGGACAATGAGCAGTTCTTC.

This clone was counted between two and nine times. The genes are TRBV5-4 and TRBJ1-6, with TRBD1 identical over 7 bases. V lost 0 bases to trimming and J lost 5 bases; unmatched junction nucleotides: 5. The CDR3 is made up of 16 amino acids. Germline lookup yields CDR1 SGHNT and CDR2 YYREEE (reference sequence). The CDR3 loop reads CASSLGQGVDNSPLHF. The CDR3 region has the DNA TGTGCCAGCAGCTTGGGACAGGGAGTCGATAATTCACCCCTCCACTTT.

The rearrangement uses TRBV5-4 and TRBJ2-7; 7 nucleotides line up with TRBD2. CDR3 length: 14 residues. Unmatched junction bases numbered 9, after V lost 4 bases and J lost 5 bases. CDR1 and CDR2 (germline): SGHNT, YYREEE (reference sequence). The CDR3 is CASSLPGGGDEQYF. The CDR3 DNA reads TGTGCCAGCAGCCTCCCGGGGGGAGGAGACGAGCAGTACTTC. The entire variable domain, with the rest obtained from reference TRBV5-4 and TRBJ2-7, is as follows: ETGVTQSPTHLIKTRGQQVTLRCSSQSGHNTVSWYQQALGQGPQFIFQYYREEENGRGNFPPRFSGLQFPNYSSELNVNALELDDSALYLCASSLPGGGDEQYFGPGTRLTVT.